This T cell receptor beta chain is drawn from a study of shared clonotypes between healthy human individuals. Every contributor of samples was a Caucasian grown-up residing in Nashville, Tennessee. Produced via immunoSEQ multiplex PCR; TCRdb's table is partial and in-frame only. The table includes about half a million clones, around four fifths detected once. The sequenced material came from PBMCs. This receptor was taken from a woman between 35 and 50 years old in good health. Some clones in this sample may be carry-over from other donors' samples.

Written as DNA, the CDR3 is TGTGCCAGCAGCACCAGTACAGGGGCTTTCCTAGATCAGCCCCAGCATTTT. Translating gives CASSTSTGAFLDQPQHF. This chain joins TRBV28 and TRBJ1-5; 7 nucleotides align to TRBD1. The V segment lost 6 bases and the J segment 5 bases; nucleotides outside the gene matches: 16. In germline, CDR1 is MDHEN, CDR2 SYDVKM. This CDR3 contains 17 residues.